This entry features one TCR beta chain sequence. This clone showed up just a few times. There is no known antigen for this receptor. No base quality information exists; no much larger clone differs at one position. The data derive from a study of cytomegalovirus exposure and HLA in healthy donors (dated by TCRdb to the late 2010s). Regarding the study in general: According to an earlier analysis of several hundred of the donors, about 180 million T cells yielded 117 million unique TCR beta sequences and around 300 Gb of sequence data. The genetic ancestry cluster associated with self-reported Caucasian donors included around 76% of the approximately 410 genotyped donors. Alongside the repertoire data, information on donor age, sex, ethnicity and CMV serostatus was compiled. The aim of the study was to test whether cataloging public T cell receptors could identify signatures of past pathogen exposure. All discovery cohort repertoires had been generated on a single sequencing platform. Because of strong linkage in the cohort, roughly five DR-DQ haplotypes were treated as single units for association and clustering. The study used immunosequencing to profile the T cell repertoires of approximately 630 subjects and linked those repertoires to cytomegalovirus serostatus. About 310 gigabases of sequencing data and roughly 90 million unique TCR sequences were included in an early release covering roughly 600 HLA-typed donors. To decide whether each TCR beta V gene segment behaved as functional or pseudogenic, an earlier analysis of 587 of the donors relied on high-throughput TCR beta sequencing. To study patterns of TCR occurrence, a later analysis re-analyzed previously published TCR beta repertoires from 650 to 750 donors and added high-resolution HLA genotyping. High-throughput TCR immunosequencing, statistical association of individual TCRs with disease status, and machine learning were combined to predict cytomegalovirus infection status. In the later analysis, no new phenotypic data were used to find candidate immune exposures; instead, reliance was placed on TCR beta sequences and their occurrence across donors. A later genetic analysis used genome-wide SNP genotypes for about 65% of the 666 donors, treating that subset as a discovery cohort. Among some 400 genotyped donors of the cohort, an average of approximately 240,000 unique TCR beta nucleotide sequences was sequenced per donor, of which 15% to 20% were non-productive. HLA typing included class I and class II loci at four-digit resolution. The number of donors typed differed by locus, with 629-630 for A, B, C, DRB1 and DQB1, approximately 500 for DQA1, 600 to 610 for DPA1, and roughly 450 for DPB1. Besides the first cohort of around 700 subjects, a separate validation cohort made up of roughly 120 different subjects was used. The study at large found these results: Assigning TCR associations to individual alleles was difficult when HLA alleles, especially DR and DQ, strongly co-occurred. For the cohort, immune exposure information was limited to CMV serostatus. HLA typing was unavailable for some donors at each locus, so association tests used only the typed subset. Broadly in line with IMGT annotations, most TCR beta V segments showed up in productive rearrangements about 90% or about 30% of the time in an earlier analysis of some 590 of the donors. The authors suggested that the approach could potentially be generalized to other disease states and immunological phenotypes. Compared with equally common non-associated chains, HLA-associated TCR beta chains in a later analysis were more clonally expanded and had lower generation probabilities. In a later genetic analysis, fewer N-insertions in productive TCRs were reported among donors in an Asian-associated ancestry cluster than the roughly 670-donor mean. The presence/absence analyses assumed that sequencing depth was roughly uniform across donors, and that assumption may not be true. In a later analysis, the rate of TCR association differed among HLA loci, with DRB1 alleles having the most associated TCRs and HLA-C alleles having the fewest. In the study, some 160 TCR beta chains were listed as associated with cytomegalovirus. Several of the top co-occurrence clusters appeared to be linked to parvovirus B19, influenza, CMV and Epstein-Barr virus, according to a later analysis. Linkage disequilibrium might explain the correlated functional status among segregating V segments, but an unknown experimental factor could not be excluded. In this cohort, only TCR beta chains were sequenced, and detectable features were limited by the absence of alpha or paired-chain data. A further reported finding was that TCR beta sequences accurately predicted the HLA-A and HLA-B alleles for most subjects in the first cohort. Some IMGT-functional V segments, including TRBV6-2 and TRBV6-3, could not be distinguished by the 87-base-pair reads and were therefore excluded. Cytomegalovirus status was reported to be diagnosed by the classifier with high specificity and sensitivity in both the original and validation cohorts. An association between a missense DCLRE1C variant and V-gene and J-gene trimming of TCR beta chains was found in a later genetic analysis and replicated in an independent cohort. A cluster of highly shared sequence variants was judged likely to be a technical artifact of the sequencing pipeline. Because counts were too low, seventeen rarely observed V segments, including chromosome 9 orphons, were excluded from the earlier analysis of under 650 of the donors. Specific HLA alleles were associated with around 18,000 TCR beta sequences at a false discovery rate of 0.05 in a later analysis. A few of the identified cytomegalovirus-associated TCR beta chains were confirmed in vitro to be specific for cytomegalovirus antigens. A later analysis found that most CMV-associated TCR beta chains appeared HLA-restricted, with HLA associations seemingly driven largely by CMV exposure. Most TCR sequences were observed very rarely across donors, whereas some public TCRs were present in many individuals.

Via the germline V gene, CDR1 is MDHEN and CDR2 SYDVKM. V lost 5 bases and J lost 8 bases; the stretch between them is 12 bases long. The CDR3 covers 12 residues, taking in both the cysteine and the phenylalanine. Kept here is only the CDR3 DNA, which spans 36 bases and is read in frame from base 1. In total, just over 650 healthy bone marrow donors made up the cohort. At the time of sampling, all cohort members were nominally healthy, though unrecorded immune exposures were likely present. The donor was CMV seropositive and belonged to the group of 250 to 300 seropositive cohort members. Every donor gave a peripheral blood sample, and the peripheral blood mononuclear cells from that sample were used for TCR beta sequencing. The Qiagen DNeasy Blood Extraction Kit was used to extract genomic DNA from the blood cell samples. The protocol used for the library was the immunoSEQ multiplex PCR assay. A mixture of 60 forward primers for TCR Vbeta segments and 13 reverse primers for TCR Jbeta segments was used in the multiplex PCR. Amplification of the CDR3 region of rearranged TCR beta genes was performed with a multiplex PCR assay on genomic DNA. The amplified TCR beta libraries were sequenced on the Illumina HiSeq System as 87-base-pair reads. As for the original processing: A later analysis tallied about 77 million unique TCR beta chains across the 550 to 850 repertoires, and some 10 million of those chains were shared by two or more donors. A nearest-neighbor algorithm error-corrected the raw reads and collapsed the reads into unique sequences, merging closely related sequences to remove PCR and sequencing errors. To assign V, D and J gene segments, CDR3 sequences were aligned to IMGT reference sequences. For a sequence to be retained, at least a six-nucleotide match to both a V gene segment and a J gene segment was required. Rearrangements were classified as productive when the CDR3 lacked stop codons and remained in frame with V and J, and all other rearrangements were classified as non-productive. CDR3 was defined according to IMGT convention as the region running from the second conserved V-encoded cysteine to the conserved J-encoded phenylalanine. Sequences without an unambiguous match to a single V gene segment were excluded from the earlier analysis of several hundred of the donors. In an earlier analysis of some 590 of the donors, V segments were called functional above 56.7% productive rearrangements and were called segregating when the between-donor standard deviation exceeded 5%. To diagnose cytomegalovirus status from the catalog of TCR beta chain sequences, a statistical classification framework was built. V and J gene assignment, in a later analysis, came from comparing TCR nucleotide sequences with IMGT/GENE-DB human TR gene sequences. Using the TCRdist pipeline, a later analysis assigned CDR3 sequences along with most-parsimonious VDJ recombination scenarios. A later analysis defined each TCR beta chain by its CDR3 amino acid sequence plus V-gene family, and excluded reads lacking a unique V-gene family. As a way to deal with suspected cross-contamination and a sequencing artifact, a later analysis dropped approximately 590 nucleotide sequences that were highly shared and had low generation probability. A later analysis calculated a clonal expansion index for each public chain from normalized within-repertoire ranks of inferred template counts. In a later analysis, generation probabilities were computed using a VDJ recombination model fitted to out-of-frame rearrangements, and the results were checked against IGoR. In a later analysis, TCR-TCR, TCR-HLA and TCR-CMV co-occurrence was scored with hypergeometric tests, and a repertoire-size bias correction was applied to TCR pairs. In a later analysis, false discovery rates were estimated by permuting HLA or CMV assignments 20 times. A later analysis grouped co-occurring TCRs with DBSCAN, adding TCRdist sequence similarity when clustering within HLA-allele-positive subsets. Repertoires with fewer than 30,000 or more than 120,000 public chains, plus five repertoires with anomalous nucleotide sharing, were excluded from co-occurrence clustering. The immuneACCESS repertoire file appears here via TCRdb, limited to in-frame rearrangements. These files lack a portion of the clones; in checked studies, under half of the deficit traces to unresolved V genes, and the cause of the others is not known. V, J and clone size are those of that table, while D and trimming were read from the DNA. Present in this sample are some 110,000 clones, 75% to 80% of which were seen just once. The ten largest account for approximately 6.3% of the sample.

The receptor chain draws on TRBV28 and TRBJ1-2; no D gene can be assigned with confidence. The sequence was collected from a man aged 55 to 69 in good health and CMV-seropositive. The specimen sequenced was PBMCs. The CDR3 has the sequence CASSLGREGYTF. The nucleotide sequence is TGTGCCAGCAGTCTTGGACGGGAAGGCTACACCTTC.